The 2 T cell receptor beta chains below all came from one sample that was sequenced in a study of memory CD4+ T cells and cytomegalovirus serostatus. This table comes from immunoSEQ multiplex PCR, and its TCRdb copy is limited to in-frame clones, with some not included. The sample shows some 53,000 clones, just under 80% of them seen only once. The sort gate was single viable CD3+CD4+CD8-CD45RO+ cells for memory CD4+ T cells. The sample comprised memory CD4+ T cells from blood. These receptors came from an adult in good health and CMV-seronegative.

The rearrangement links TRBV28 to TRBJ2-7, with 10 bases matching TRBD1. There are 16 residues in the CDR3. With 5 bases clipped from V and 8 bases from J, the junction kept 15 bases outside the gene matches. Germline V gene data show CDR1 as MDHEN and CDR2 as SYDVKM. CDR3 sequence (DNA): TGTGCCAGCAGTCCATTGACAGGGGGCGGCTTCGAGCAGCAGTACTTC. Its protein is CASSPLTGGGFEQQYF. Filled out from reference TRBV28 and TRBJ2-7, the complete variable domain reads DVKVTQSSRYLVKRTGEKVFLECVQDMDHENMFWYRQDPGLGLRLIYFSYDVKMKEKGDIPEGYSVSREKKERFSLILESASTNQTSMYLCASSPLTGGGFEQQYFGPGTRLTVT.

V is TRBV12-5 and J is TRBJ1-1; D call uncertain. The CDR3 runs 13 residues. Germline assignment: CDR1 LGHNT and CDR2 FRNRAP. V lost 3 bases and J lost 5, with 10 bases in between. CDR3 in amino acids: CASGFGRLTEAFF. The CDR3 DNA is TGTGCTAGTGGTTTTGGCAGGTTGACTGAAGCTTTCTTT.